This T cell receptor beta chain is drawn from a study of blood T cell repertoires in COVID-19 (dated by TCRdb to the early 2020s). About the study as a whole: The collaborator samples originated in the United States, Italy and Spain and spanned the acute and convalescent phases of COVID-19. The samples were drawn from two sources: the first 160 participants of the ongoing ImmuneRACE study, and fewer than 1,500 subjects contributed by 6 global collaborators. Deeply sampled blood TCRbeta repertoires from subjects exposed to, actively infected with, or recovered from COVID-19 were included in the dataset. Sample metadata almost always included a de-identified subject ID, COVID-19 status, age in years and sex. The prospective study material was composed of cDNA or gDNA derived from T cells, B-cell-depleted T cells, or PBMCs. The repertoires were released in a freely available public database meant as a resource for research on the immune response to SARS-CoV-2. Where HLA class I and class II types were available, the types were taken from metadata supplied by the sample provider, not from assay-based typing.

The collaborating institutions used their own protocols to collect whole blood in K2EDTA tubes. For TCRbeta analysis, collaborator samples were shipped as frozen whole blood, as isolated PBMCs, or as DNA extracted from either sample type. The immunoSEQ Assay, a bias-controlled multiplex PCR, was used to amplify TCRbeta CDR3 regions from genomic DNA. For the original study's pipeline: The number of nucleated cells in each sample was estimated by amplification of reference gene primers within the assay. To quantify the absolute abundance of each unique TCRbeta CDR3 rearrangement, sequence reads were collapsed and filtered. Productive Simpson clonality was computed per sample as the square root of Simpson's diversity index over productive rearrangements. Imported from immuneACCESS, the table was reduced by TCRdb to in-frame sequences with V and J called. These copies leave out some clones; in studies compared against another copy, an unresolved V gene accounts for under half, and the cause of the remainder is not known. V and J calls and clone size are copied from that table; D and trimming were computed from the DNA. The sample table holds around 99,000 clones, of which approximately 87% were seen once. In total, the top ten clones hold roughly 18% of the sample.

What the authors observed across the whole study: The quantity of clinical and demographic metadata differed by source and by participant and was supplied without curation.

The CDR3 runs 13 amino acids, cysteine and phenylalanine included. The only DNA kept is the CDR3, 39 bases in frame from the first base. The germline V gene (reference sequence) sets CDR1 to LGHDT and CDR2 to YNNKEL. V and J lose 2 bases and 5 bases, and a span of 10 bases separates them. As for this clone: The antigen this receptor binds is unknown. There are no base qualities to consult, and no much larger clone falls within one base.

The sequence came from a woman aged 55 to 70 with acute or convalescent COVID-19. In this chain, TRBV3-1 (or the pseudogene TRBV3-2) is recombined with TRBJ2-7; the D gene is perhaps TRBD1, from 6 matching bases. The sample consisted of peripheral blood. The CDR3 protein: CASSQRTANEQYF. The DNA sequence is TGTGCCAGCAGCCAAAGGACAGCAAACGAGCAGTACTTC.